This T cell receptor beta chain was obtained from a study of shared clonotypes between healthy human individuals. In this sample, this clone turned up once. Its specificity is unknown. Findings and limits, study-wide: Some naive CD4 clonotypes, 4% to 6%, turned up in common across a few donors. The represented genetic and exposure-history diversity was limited by the small number of donors.

Libraries were prepared by immunoSEQ multiplex PCR; TCRdb keeps only in-frame clonotypes and omits some of them. The sample shows millions of clones, roughly 95% of them seen only once. Naive CD8 cells lacked CD45RO, underwent positive selection for CCR7 and left out terminally differentiated effector memory CD45RA+ cells. This CDR3 region has 12 residues. The germline gives CDR1 GTSNPN, CDR2 SVGIG (reference sequence). The ends were cut back, 4 bases at V and 6 bases at J, with 9 bases in the middle. The rearrangement joins TRBV30 to TRBJ2-2, with unresolved D. The sequence was obtained from a man aged 18 to 30 in good health. The sample taken for sequencing was naive CD8+ T cells sorted from blood. In nucleotides, the CDR3 is TGTGCCTGGACCCCACGAGCCGGGGAGCTGTTTTTT. It is translated as CAWTPRAGELFF.